Below, 5 T cell receptor beta chains from the same sample are listed, as sequenced in a study of blood T cell repertoires in COVID-19. Profiled with immunoSEQ multiplex PCR; TCRdb holds only in-frame clones, not every one. The sample lists more than 150,000 clones; about 86% were seen once. Sequenced sample: peripheral blood. The receptors shown here come from a woman aged 18-30 years who had recovered from COVID-19.

V usage is TRBV3-1 (or the pseudogene TRBV3-2) and J usage is TRBJ2-3; tentatively, D is TRBD1 (5 bases). The CDR3 runs 15 residues. V lost 1 base and J 0 bases, leaving 8 bases between the germline ends. Germline CDR1 and CDR2: LGHDT and YNNKEL (reference sequence). The chain's CDR3 is CASSQGGSSTDTQYF. CDR3 DNA: TGTGCCAGCAGCCAAGGGGGCTCTAGCACAGATACGCAGTATTTT.

The chain links TRBV6-5 to TRBJ1-5; a possible D gene is TRBD1 (5 bases). CDR1 is MNHEY, CDR2 SVGAGI, per germline. The CDR3 runs to 15 residues. Between the trimmed V and J ends, which lost 9 bases and 2 bases, there was a span of 17 bases. CDR3 protein: CASSPGHRGNQPQHF. CDR3 DNA sequence: TGTGCCAGTTCACCTGGACATCGCGGCAATCAGCCCCAGCATTTT.

V usage is TRBV2 and J usage is TRBJ2-1; maybe TRBD1 (5 bases). The CDR3 spans 17 residues. CDR1 is SNHLY and CDR2 is FYNNEI in the germline V gene. The germline V and J ends were trimmed by 4 bases and 0 bases, with 16 bases remaining between them. Written as DNA, the CDR3 is TGTGCCAGCAGTGGCTACTACAGGCCGAGCTCCTACAATGAGCAGTTCTTC. It translates to CASSGYYRPSSYNEQFF.

The CDR3 spells CATESGSNNEQFF. CDR3 sequence (DNA): TGTGCCACCGAAAGCGGGAGCAACAATGAGCAGTTCTTC. This chain joins TRBV24-1 and TRBJ2-1; TRBD2 matches at 8 bases. The CDR3 runs to 13 residues. Germline trimming cut 9 bases from V and 5 bases from J; bases unmatched to any gene: 5. The germline V gene has CDR1 KGHDR and CDR2 SFDVKD.

In DNA form, the CDR3 reads TGTGCCAGCAGCCGGAGGCCAGTATCGTGGGACTCTGAAAAACTGTTTTTT. Translation gives CASSRRPVSWDSEKLFF. V is TRBV3-1 (or the pseudogene TRBV3-2) and J is TRBJ1-4; D perhaps matches TRBD1 (5 bases). The CDR3 runs 17 residues. Trimming removed 4 bases at V and 7 bases at J, with 22 bases between. Germline V gives CDR1 LGHDT, CDR2 YNNKEL (reference sequence).